This T cell receptor (beta chain) is from a study of identical twins. Via MiXCR, TCRdb re-called the 5' RACE reads, giving one row per CDR3 protein. The sample has hundreds of thousands of distinct CDR3 sequences, over 8.5% seen once; the top ten hold about 0.98%. J lost 5 bases, V lost 1 base, and 17 bases had no gene match. The V gene's germline CDR1 is SGHAT and CDR2 FQDESV (reference sequence). This CDR3 region has 19 residues. Separately, the same data were catalogued under a study of yellow fever vaccine responses in identical twins.

This receptor was identified in a woman aged 18 to 35 in good health. Sequencing was carried out using PBMCs. This sequence joins TRBV11-1 and TRBJ2-7; 10 bases are shared with TRBD2. The CDR3 here is CASSLGGGAGTSAVHEQYF. In DNA form, the CDR3 reads TGTGCCAGCAGCTTAGGGGGGGGGGCCGGGACTAGCGCAGTTCACGAGCAGTACTTC.